This T cell receptor beta chain came from a study of blood T cell repertoires in COVID-19. How the authors handled the data: Reference gene primer amplification yielded estimated nucleated cell counts. Assay used: immunoSEQ multiplex PCR; TCRdb lists only in-frame clones, some missing. Clone size and the V and J calls come from that table; the DNA yielded D and trimming. Of tens of thousands of clones listed, 82% are singletons. The trim removed 0 bases at V and 5 bases at J, leaving 7 bases unmatched. The CDR3 has 17 residues. Germline V lookup: CDR1 MGHRA, CDR2 YSYEKL. The gene calls are TRBV4-1 and TRBJ2-5; 12 bases are a match to TRBD2. Sequenced material: peripheral blood. The TCR originated in an elderly woman with acute or convalescent COVID-19. CDR3 amino acids: CASSQEFRLAGDETQYF. Here the CDR3 DNA reads TGCGCCAGCAGCCAAGAGTTCCGACTAGCGGGAGATGAGACCCAGTACTTC.